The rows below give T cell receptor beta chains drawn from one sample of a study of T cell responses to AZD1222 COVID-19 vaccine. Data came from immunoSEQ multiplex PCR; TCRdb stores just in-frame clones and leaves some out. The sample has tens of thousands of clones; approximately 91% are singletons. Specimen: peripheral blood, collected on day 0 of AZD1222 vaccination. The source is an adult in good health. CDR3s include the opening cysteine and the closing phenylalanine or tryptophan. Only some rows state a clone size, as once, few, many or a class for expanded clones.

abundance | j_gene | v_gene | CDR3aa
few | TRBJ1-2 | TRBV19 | CASSLYTGGYGYTF
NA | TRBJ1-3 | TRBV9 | CASSPTDPFSIYF
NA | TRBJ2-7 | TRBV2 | CASREEGNEQYF
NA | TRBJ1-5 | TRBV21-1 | CASTRTALNQPQHF
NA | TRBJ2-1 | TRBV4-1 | CASSQPPPAGMRDEQFF
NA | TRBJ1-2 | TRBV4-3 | CASSNLGGLGYTF
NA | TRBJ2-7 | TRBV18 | CASSPGDEQYF
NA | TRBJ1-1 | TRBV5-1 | CASSPGWGRTEAFF
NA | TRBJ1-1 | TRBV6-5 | CASSSQQGGRKAFF
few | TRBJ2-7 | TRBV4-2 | CASSPQALGEQYF
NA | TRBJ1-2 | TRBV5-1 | CASSPAGSQGYTF
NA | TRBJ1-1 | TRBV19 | CASTVGAGNTEAFF
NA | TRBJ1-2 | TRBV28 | CASSDQYGYTF
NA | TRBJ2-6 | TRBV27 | CASSPADGVGANVLTF
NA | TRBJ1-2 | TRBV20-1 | CSASVIQGYTF
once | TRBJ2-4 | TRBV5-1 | CASSPPGTSGGNIQYF
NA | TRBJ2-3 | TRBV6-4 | CASSGGETDTQYF
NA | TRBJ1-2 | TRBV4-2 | CASSPDLAAEVYGYTF